The clone carrying this T cell receptor (beta chain) was counted a few times. V was shortened by 1 base and J by 1 base, with 11 bases between the two germline ends. This CDR3 is 16 amino acids long. The germline gives CDR1 SGHDN, CDR2 FVKESK. The PCR contained 60 Vbeta and 13 Jbeta primers. Repertoires were generated with immunoSEQ multiplex PCR, while TCRdb's copy carries only in-frame clones and drops some. The table shows some 170,000 clones, with 60% to 80% occurring only once. The data belong to a study of cytomegalovirus exposure and HLA in healthy donors. V gene TRBV14 combines with J gene TRBJ2-1; D might be TRBD2 (6 bases). The clonotype originates from a man aged 35-49 years in good health and CMV-seropositive. Sequenced sample: PBMCs. The chain's CDR3 is CASSQAPGASYNEQFF. CDR3 DNA sequence: TGTGCCAGCAGCCAAGCCCCGGGAGCTTCCTACAATGAGCAGTTCTTC.